The T cell receptor (beta chain) described here comes from a study of blood T cell repertoires in COVID-19. As for the study in general: From T cells, B-cell-depleted T cells, or PBMCs came the material, which was cDNA or gDNA.

TCRdb keeps only in-frame clones here, not all; method: immunoSEQ multiplex PCR. This sample has around 400,000 clones, with about 89% found just once. Recruitment covered fewer than 25 US areas and drew participants whose ages spanned roughly 18 to 100 years. V shed 0 bases and J shed 3 bases, with 17 bases lying between them. Germline V gene lookup returns CDR1 LGHNA and CDR2 YSLEER. The CDR3 runs 17 residues. The sequenced material came from PBMCs or T cells enriched from blood (not recorded which). The clonotype comes from a woman in her 40s who had been exposed to COVID-19. The chain is built from TRBV4-3 and TRBJ1-2; D is unresolved. CDR3 sequence: CASSQDWSGGWDYGYTF. The CDR3 nucleotides read TGCGCCAGCAGCCAAGATTGGTCAGGAGGGTGGGACTATGGCTACACCTTC.